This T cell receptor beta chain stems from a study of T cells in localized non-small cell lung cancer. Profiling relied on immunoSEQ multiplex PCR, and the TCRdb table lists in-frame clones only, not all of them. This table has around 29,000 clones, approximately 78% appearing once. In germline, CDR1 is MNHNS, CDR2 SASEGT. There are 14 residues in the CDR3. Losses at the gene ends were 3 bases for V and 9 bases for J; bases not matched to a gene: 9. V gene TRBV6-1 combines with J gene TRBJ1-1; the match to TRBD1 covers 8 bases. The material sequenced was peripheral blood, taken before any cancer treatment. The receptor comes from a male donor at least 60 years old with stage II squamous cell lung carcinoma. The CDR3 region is CASSEDPGGIKAFF. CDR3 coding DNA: TGTGCCAGCAGTGAGGATCCAGGGGGCATAAAAGCTTTCTTT.